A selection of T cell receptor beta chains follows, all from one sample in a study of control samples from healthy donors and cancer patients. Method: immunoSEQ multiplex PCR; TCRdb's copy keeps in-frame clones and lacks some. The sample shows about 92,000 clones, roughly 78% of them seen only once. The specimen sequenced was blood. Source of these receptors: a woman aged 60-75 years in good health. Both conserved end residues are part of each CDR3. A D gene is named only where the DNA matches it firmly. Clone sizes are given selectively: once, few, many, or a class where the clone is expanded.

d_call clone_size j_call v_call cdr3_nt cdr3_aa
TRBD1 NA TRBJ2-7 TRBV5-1 TGCGCCAGCAGCTTGGACAGGGGGAGCTACGAGCAGTACTTC CASSLDRGSYEQYF
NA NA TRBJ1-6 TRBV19 TGTGCCAGTAGTATCGGACGGTATAATTCACCCCTCCACTTT CASSIGRYNSPLHF
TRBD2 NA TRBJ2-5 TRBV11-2 TGTGCCAGCAGCTTAACTAGCGGACAAGAGACCCAGTACTTC CASSLTSGQETQYF
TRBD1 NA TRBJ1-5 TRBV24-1 TGTGCCACCAAGGTTGGTAGGGGGCTAGGTCTTGATCAGCCCCAGCATTTT CATKVGRGLGLDQPQHF
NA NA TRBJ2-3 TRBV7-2 TGTGCCAGCAGCCCCAAAGAGGGGACCACAGTTGCGCAGTATTTT CASSPKEGTTVAQYF
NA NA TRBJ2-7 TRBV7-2 TGTGCCAGCAGCTTAGGGGGACTTTCCTACGAGCAGTACTTC CASSLGGLSYEQYF
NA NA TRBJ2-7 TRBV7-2 TGTGCCAGCAGCTTAGATCCAGCTCGAGCCTACGAGCAGTACTTC CASSLDPARAYEQYF
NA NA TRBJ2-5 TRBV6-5 TGTGCCAGCAGTTCCCAAGCTGGGTTCCAAGAGACCCAGTACTTC CASSSQAGFQETQYF
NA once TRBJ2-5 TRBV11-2 TGTGCCAGCAGCTTAGGAGAGACCCAGTACTTC CASSLGETQYF
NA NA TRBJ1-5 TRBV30 TGTGCCTGGAGGGGGGGGGCTAGGAGTAGCAATCAGCCCCAGCATTTT CAWRGGARSSNQPQHF
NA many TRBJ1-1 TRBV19 TGTGCCAGTACCCCGATTGCGGGTGTGGAAGCTTTCTTT CASTPIAGVEAFF
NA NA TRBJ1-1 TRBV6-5 TGTGCCAGCAGGAGGGCGGGGACCACTGAAGCTTTCTTT CASRRAGTTEAFF